The rows below give T cell receptor beta chains drawn from one sample of a study of read filtering for tumor transcriptome and immune sequencing. In TCRdb, the reads were re-called with MiXCR into one record per CDR3 protein. The sample includes some 130,000 distinct CDR3 sequences, roughly 13% of them seen just once. The sample was a population of CD138-negative cells sorted from bone marrow. The source is a donor aged 40 or over with multiple myeloma. Each CDR3 is given with its conserved first and last residue. D genes are given only for firm matches. Size tells how often a clone was seen (once, few, many) or the class of an expanded clone, and some rows leave it out.

d_gene | abundance | len | j_gene | v_gene | CDR3nt | CDR3aa
TRBD2 | many | 15 | TRBJ2-1 | TRBV5-1 | TGCGCCAGCAGCTTGCTAGGACTAGCGGCCAATGAGCAGTTCTTC | CASSLLGLAANEQFF
TRBD1 | NA | 12 | TRBJ1-1 | TRBV20-1 | TGCAGTGCATCGGAGCAGGGGGCTGAAGCTTTCTTT | CSASEQGAEAFF
NA | many | 17 | TRBJ2-1 | TRBV12-3/TRBV12-4 | TGTGCCAGCAGTCCGCCGGAGGCTAGGAGCTCCTACAATGAGCAGTTCTTC | CASSPPEARSSYNEQFF
TRBD1 | many | 15 | TRBJ2-1 | TRBV7-6 | TGTGCCAGCAGCCCGACAGGGGGGAGCCACAATGAGCAGTTCTTC | CASSPTGGSHNEQFF
NA | many | 13 | TRBJ1-1 | TRBV11-2 | TGTGCCAGCAGCCCCGACCGGAGCTCTCTGGCTTTCTTT | CASSPDRSSLAFF
TRBD2 | few | 19 | TRBJ2-7 | TRBV11-1 | TGTGCCAGCAGCTTATCAGCCGGGACTAGCGGGAGCGGCACCTACGAGCAGTACTTC | CASSLSAGTSGSGTYEQYF
NA | many | 13 | TRBJ2-3 | TRBV10-3 | TGTGCCATCAGGCACAGGGAAACAGATACGCAGTATTTT | CAIRHRETDTQYF
NA | few | 16 | TRBJ2-2 | TRBV10-3 | TGTGCCATCAGTGACCGCCGGGACATTGGGACCGGGGAGCTGTTTTTT | CAISDRRDIGTGELFF
TRBD1 | many | 15 | TRBJ1-2 | TRBV19 | TGTGCCAGTAGTGTCCTGGCGGGACAGGGGAGAGGCTACACCTTC | CASSVLAGQGRGYTF
NA | many | 13 | TRBJ2-3 | TRBV20-1 | TGCAGTGCGCCCCTCGCGGGCCCAGATACGCAGTATTTT | CSAPLAGPDTQYF
TRBD2 | NA | 15 | TRBJ2-1 | TRBV6-2/TRBV6-3 | TGTGCCAGCAGTTCGGGCGGGAGGGCCAAGAATGAGCAGTCCTTC | CASSSGGRAKNEQSF
TRBD1 | many | 16 | TRBJ1-4 | TRBV2 | TGTGCCAGCAAAGCAGGGGGCCCCAGGACTAATGAAAAACTGTTTTTT | CASKAGGPRTNEKLFF
TRBD1 | few | 15 | TRBJ2-1 | TRBV20-1 | TGCAGTGCTGTTATGGACAGGGGGGGTAAAAATGAGCAGTTCTTC | CSAVMDRGGKNEQFF
TRBD1 | many | 13 | TRBJ2-7 | TRBV30 | TGTGCCTGGAGTGGGGACAGGGGCTACGAGCAGTACTTC | CAWSGDRGYEQYF
TRBD1 | NA | 14 | TRBJ2-1 | TRBV11-2 | TGCGCCAGCAGCCCGACAGGGTCGGGGTTTGAGCAGTTCTTC | CASSPTGSGFEQFF
NA | NA | 15 | TRBJ1-2 | TRBV12-3/TRBV12-4 | TGTGCCAGCTCTTTGGGGCAATCGGCGCTCTATGGCTACACATTC | CASSLGQSALYGYTF
NA | many | 14 | TRBJ1-1 | TRBV27 | TGTGCCAGCAGACCTCGAAGTGGGAACACTGAAGCTTTCTTT | CASRPRSGNTEAFF
NA | few | 16 | TRBJ2-1 | TRBV4-3 | TGCGCCAGCAGCCAAGATACCAGTTCATCCCCAATAGTGCAGTTCTTC | CASSQDTSSSPIVQFF
NA | many | 12 | TRBJ2-3 | TRBV5-1 | TGCGCCACCTCGGACGGCGAAGATACGCAGTATTTT | CATSDGEDTQYF
TRBD2 | NA | 21 | TRBJ2-1 | TRBV11-3 | TGTGCCAGCAGCTTAGCCCTCGGACTAGCGGCTCCTCCCCATACCTACAATGAGCAGTTCTTC | CASSLALGLAAPPHTYNEQFF
NA | many | 14 | TRBJ2-7 | TRBV7-6 | TGTGCCAGCAGCCCCTTAACAGGGTCCCACGAGCAGTACTTC | CASSPLTGSHEQYF
TRBD2 | many | 15 | TRBJ2-7 | TRBV4-3 | TGCGCCAGCAGCCAAGGTGGCGGGAGTCCCTACGAGCAGTACTTC | CASSQGGGSPYEQYF
TRBD1 | many | 14 | TRBJ2-7 | TRBV6-5 | TGTGCCAGCAGTGGTACTCGGCAGGGGGTCGAGCAGTACTTC | CASSGTRQGVEQYF
NA | many | 15 | TRBJ2-3 | TRBV7-9 | TGTGCCAGCAGCTTAGAGGCGGATTTCACAGATACGCAGTATTTT | CASSLEADFTDTQYF
TRBD1 | few | 15 | TRBJ2-1 | TRBV25-1 | TGTGCCAGCAGTGAATTTTCCGGGACAGACAATGAGCAGTTCTTC | CASSEFSGTDNEQFF
NA | many | 16 | TRBJ2-1 | TRBV29-1 | TGCAGCGTTGAGCGGCCTAGCGTTCCGACCTACAATGAGCAGTTCTTC | CSVERPSVPTYNEQFF
NA | many | 11 | TRBJ2-2 | TRBV12-3/TRBV12-4 | TGTGCCAGCAGGTCACCGGGGGAGCTGTTTTTT | CASRSPGELFF
NA | many | 16 | TRBJ2-5 | TRBV6-2/TRBV6-3 | TGTGCCAGCAGTTACCCGGCGAGCAGGTACCAAGAGACCCAGTACTTC | CASSYPASRYQETQYF
TRBD2 | many | 17 | TRBJ2-7 | TRBV5-1 | TGCGCCAGCAGCGTTGGGACTAGCGGGAGAACGAACTACGAGCAGTACTTC | CASSVGTSGRTNYEQYF
TRBD1 | few | 16 | TRBJ1-1 | TRBV18 | TGTGCCAGCTCACCTTACCGACAGGGGAGGGACACTGAAGCTTTCTTT | CASSPYRQGRDTEAFF
NA | NA | 16 | TRBJ2-1 | TRBV6-5 | TGTGCCAGCAGTTACTCAAGTTCGCGGGCCTACAATGAGCAGTTCTTC | CASSYSSSRAYNEQFF
NA | many | 16 | TRBJ1-4 | TRBV15 | TGTGCCACCAGCAGCATAGACGGGGGAGTCAGAGAAAAACTGTTTTTT | CATSSIDGGVREKLFF
TRBD1 | few | 14 | TRBJ1-1 | TRBV20-1 | TGCAGTGCTTACAGGGGCCATTTGAACACTGAAGCTTTCTTT | CSAYRGHLNTEAFF
NA | many | 12 | TRBJ2-1 | TRBV20-1 | TGCAGTGCACCCGGATTATACAATGAGCAGTTCTTC | CSAPGLYNEQFF
NA | few | 15 | TRBJ2-5 | TRBV7-2 | TGTGCCAGCAGCATGACTCTAGGGGGCCAAGAGACCCAGTACTTC | CASSMTLGGQETQYF
NA | many | 13 | TRBJ2-1 | TRBV2 | TGTGCCAGCATAGCGGAACAAAACAATGAGCAGTTCTTC | CASIAEQNNEQFF
NA | many | 11 | TRBJ2-1 | TRBV12-3/TRBV12-4 | TGTGCCAGCACCTCCCGGGGTGAGCAGTTCTTC | CASTSRGEQFF
NA | many | 11 | TRBJ2-7 | TRBV29-1 | TGCAGCGCAGCCGGGGACTACGAGCAGTACTTC | CSAAGDYEQYF
NA | NA | 14 | TRBJ2-4 | TRBV6-2/TRBV6-3 | TGTGCCAGCAGTTACTCCGGGACTCAGCACATTCAGTACTTC | CASSYSGTQHIQYF
TRBD1 | many | 16 | TRBJ1-2 | TRBV5-1 | TGCGCCAGCAGCTGGGGAACTAAGACAGGGGGCGAAGGCTACACCTTC | CASSWGTKTGGEGYTF
NA | many | 11 | TRBJ2-1 | TRBV5-5 | TGTGCCAGCAGCCCTTCAAGTGAGCAGTTCTTC | CASSPSSEQFF
NA | many | 14 | TRBJ2-7 | TRBV5-1 | TGCGCCAGCAGCAGGCGGACTCCTCCCTACGAGCAGTACTTC | CASSRRTPPYEQYF
TRBD2 | many | 17 | TRBJ2-3 | TRBV20-1 | TGCAGTGCTATATACCCCCCTAGCGGGAGTGTCCCAGATACGCAGTATTTT | CSAIYPPSGSVPDTQYF
TRBD1 | few | 14 | TRBJ1-4 | TRBV6-5 | TGTGCCAGCAGCAGGACAGGGTCTAATGAAAAACTGTTTTTT | CASSRTGSNEKLFF
NA | once | 14 | TRBJ2-1 | TRBV5-1 | TGCGCCAGCAGCTTGCAGGGGGCTAGCGGTGAGCAGTTCTTC | CASSLQGASGEQFF
NA | many | 14 | TRBJ2-2 | TRBV12-3/TRBV12-4 | TGTGCCAGCAGCCTAGGGACCCACACCGGGGAGCTGTTTTTT | CASSLGTHTGELFF
NA | many | 12 | TRBJ1-1 | TRBV27 | TGTGCCAGCGGCATTTTGAACACTGAAGCTTTCTTT | CASGILNTEAFF
NA | NA | 14 | TRBJ2-7 | TRBV13 | TGTGCCAGCAGTTGGGGACTCGCCCAGGACGAGCAGTACTTC | CASSWGLAQDEQYF
NA | many | 13 | TRBJ1-4 | TRBV5-1 | TGCGCCAGCAGCTTGGCAGGCCAGGAAAAACTGTTTTTT | CASSLAGQEKLFF
NA | many | 16 | TRBJ2-5 | TRBV2 | TGTGCCAGCAGTGAAAATGACCCCGTTGGAGAAGAGACCCAGTACTTC | CASSENDPVGEETQYF
TRBD2 | many | 14 | TRBJ2-1 | TRBV6-2/TRBV6-3 | TGTGCCAGCAGTTATGTGGCGGGAGACAATGAGCAGTTCTTC | CASSYVAGDNEQFF